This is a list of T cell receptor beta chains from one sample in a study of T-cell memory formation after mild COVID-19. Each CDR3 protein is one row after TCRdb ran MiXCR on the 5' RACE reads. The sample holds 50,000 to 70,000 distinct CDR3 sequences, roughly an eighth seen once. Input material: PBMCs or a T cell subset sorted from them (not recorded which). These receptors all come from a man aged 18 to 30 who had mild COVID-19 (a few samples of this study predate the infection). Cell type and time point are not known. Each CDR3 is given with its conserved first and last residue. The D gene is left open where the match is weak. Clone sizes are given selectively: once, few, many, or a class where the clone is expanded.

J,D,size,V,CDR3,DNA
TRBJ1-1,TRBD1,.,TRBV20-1,CSASIMVQGSTEAFF,TGCAGTGCTAGTATCATGGTACAGGGGAGCACTGAAGCTTTCTTT
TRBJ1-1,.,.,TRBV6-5,CASSYSSLSGLKAFF,TGTGCCAGCAGTTACTCGAGTTTATCGGGCTTGAAAGCTTTCTTT
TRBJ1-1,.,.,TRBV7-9,CASSRSAPETGNTEAFF,TGTGCCAGCAGCCGATCCGCGCCCGAGACAGGGAACACTGAAGCTTTCTTT
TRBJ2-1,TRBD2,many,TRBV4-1,CASSRASSGGWYNEQFF,TGCGCCAGCAGCCGGGCCTCTAGCGGGGGGTGGTACAATGAGCAGTTCTTC
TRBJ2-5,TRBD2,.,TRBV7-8,CASSHPGGLAGGFKETQYF,TGTGCCAGCAGCCATCCCGGGGGACTAGCGGGGGGATTTAAAGAGACCCAGTACTTC
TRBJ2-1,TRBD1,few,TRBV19,CASSEQGLGEQFF,TGTGCCAGTAGCGAACAGGGGCTAGGCGAGCAGTTCTTC
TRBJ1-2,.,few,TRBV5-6,CASTKDSYGYTF,TGTGCCAGCACTAAAGACAGCTATGGCTACACCTTC
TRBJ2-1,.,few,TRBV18,CASSPQPGSSYNEQFF,TGTGCCAGCTCACCTCAGCCGGGAAGCTCCTACAATGAGCAGTTCTTC
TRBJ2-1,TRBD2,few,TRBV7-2,CASSLTGGFYNEQFF,TGTGCCAGCAGCTTAACGGGGGGTTTCTACAATGAGCAGTTCTTC
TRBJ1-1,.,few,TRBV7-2,CASSLVLDTEAFF,TGTGCCAGCAGCTTAGTTTTGGACACTGAAGCTTTCTTT
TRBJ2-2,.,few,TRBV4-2,CASSQIPSGGGELFF,TGTGCCAGCAGCCAAATTCCTTCTGGCGGCGGGGAGCTGTTTTTT
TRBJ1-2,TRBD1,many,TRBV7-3,CASSPRSGTGVGYTF,TGTGCCAGCAGCCCGAGAAGCGGGACAGGGGTGGGCTACACCTTC
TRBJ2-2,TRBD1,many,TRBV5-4,CASSSDRGGTGELFF,TGTGCCAGCAGTTCGGACAGGGGTGGCACCGGGGAGCTGTTTTTT
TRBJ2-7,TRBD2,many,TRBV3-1,CASSDHYRLAAGEQYF,TGTGCCAGCAGCGACCACTACCGACTAGCGGCCGGCGAGCAGTACTTC
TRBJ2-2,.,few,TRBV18,CASSPKLGGGDTGELFF,TGTGCCAGCTCACCAAAGCTAGGAGGAGGGGACACCGGGGAGCTGTTTTTT
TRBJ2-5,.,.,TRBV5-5,CASSSRAGGYAGETQYF,TGTGCCAGCAGCTCTCGGGCCGGAGGGTACGCCGGAGAGACCCAGTACTTC
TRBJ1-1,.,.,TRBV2,CASKGRLNTEAFF,TGTGCCAGCAAAGGGCGTCTGAACACTGAAGCTTTCTTT
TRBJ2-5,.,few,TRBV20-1,CSAREPAVGQETQYF,TGCAGTGCTAGAGAGCCAGCGGTGGGTCAAGAGACCCAGTACTTC
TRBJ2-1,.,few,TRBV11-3,CASSSRALNEQFF,TGTGCCAGCAGCTCTAGGGCTTTGAATGAGCAGTTCTTC
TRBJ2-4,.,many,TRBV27,CASRRASAKNIQYF,TGTGCCAGCAGGAGGGCTTCGGCCAAAAACATTCAGTACTTC
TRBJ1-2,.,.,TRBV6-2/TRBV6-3,CASSYTGPYGYTF,TGTGCCAGCAGTTACACCGGACCCTATGGCTACACCTTC
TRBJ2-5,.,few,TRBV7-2,CASSLARIRGQETQYF,TGTGCCAGCAGCTTAGCGCGTATTAGGGGGCAAGAGACCCAGTACTTC
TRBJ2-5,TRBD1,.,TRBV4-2,CASSQSPLHRGPTETQYF,TGTGCCAGCAGCCAAAGTCCCCTTCACAGGGGGCCCACAGAGACCCAGTACTTC
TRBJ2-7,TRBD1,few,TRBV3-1,CASISGQGSEQYF,TGTGCCAGCATATCGGGACAGGGGAGCGAGCAGTACTTC
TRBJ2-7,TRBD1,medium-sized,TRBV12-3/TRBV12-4,CASSTGTGFYEQYF,TGTGCCAGCAGCACCGGGACAGGTTTTTACGAGCAGTACTTC
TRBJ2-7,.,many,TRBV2,CASSRSRQAGWLEQYF,TGTGCCAGCAGTAGATCCCGCCAGGCCGGGTGGTTGGAGCAGTACTTC
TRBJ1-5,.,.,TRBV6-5,CASKQRGVGGQPQHF,TGTGCCAGCAAACAGAGAGGGGTGGGAGGTCAGCCCCAGCATTTT
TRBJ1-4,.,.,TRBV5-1,CASSFYPEANEKLFF,TGCGCCAGCAGCTTCTACCCGGAGGCTAATGAAAAACTGTTTTTT
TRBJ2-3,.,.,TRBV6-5,CASTQTGGTDTQYF,TGTGCCAGCACCCAAACCGGGGGCACAGATACGCAGTATTTT
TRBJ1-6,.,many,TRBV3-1,CASSQNEGGGSPLHF,TGTGCCAGCAGCCAAAACGAAGGAGGAGGCTCACCCCTCCACTTT
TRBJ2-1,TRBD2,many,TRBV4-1,CASSQRLAGGYNEQFF,TGCGCCAGCAGCCAACGACTAGCGGGGGGTTACAATGAGCAGTTCTTC
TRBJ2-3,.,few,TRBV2,CASSDRSGMDTQYF,TGTGCCAGCAGTGACCGTTCAGGAATGGATACGCAGTATTTT
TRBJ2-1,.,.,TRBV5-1,CASSLRTASSYNEQFF,TGCGCCAGCAGCTTGCGGACAGCTAGCTCCTACAATGAGCAGTTCTTC
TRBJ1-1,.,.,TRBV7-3,CASSPGTPREAFF,TGTGCCAGCAGCCCTGGGACACCGCGGGAAGCTTTCTTT
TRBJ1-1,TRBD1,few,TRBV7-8,CASSPNRGTNTEAFF,TGTGCCAGCAGCCCAAACAGGGGAACGAACACTGAAGCTTTCTTT
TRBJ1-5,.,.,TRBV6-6,CASRDSMFKPQHF,TGTGCCAGCCGGGACTCGATGTTTAAGCCCCAGCATTTT
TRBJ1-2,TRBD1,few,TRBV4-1,CASSLTDRGRYGYTF,TGCGCCAGCAGCCTCACCGACAGGGGACGCTATGGCTACACCTTC
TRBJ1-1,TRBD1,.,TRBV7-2,CASSSQGGSGATFF,TGTGCCAGCAGCTCGCAGGGGGGATCAGGAGCGACTTTCTTT
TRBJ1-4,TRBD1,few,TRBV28,CASSRTGGGEKLFF,TGTGCCAGCAGCCGGACAGGGGGAGGAGAAAAACTGTTTTTT
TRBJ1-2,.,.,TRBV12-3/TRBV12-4,CASSHGRVRRGYTF,TGTGCCAGCAGCCACGGGAGGGTCCGACGGGGCTACACCTTC
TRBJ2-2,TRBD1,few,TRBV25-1,CASSKTLGQGDGELFF,TGTGCCAGCAGTAAGACGTTGGGACAGGGGGACGGGGAGCTGTTTTTT
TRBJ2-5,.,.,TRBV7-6,CASSPQRSRGETQYF,TGTGCCAGCAGCCCCCAACGGTCGAGAGGAGAGACCCAGTACTTC
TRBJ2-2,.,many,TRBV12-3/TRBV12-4,CALGKGTGELFF,TGTGCCCTGGGAAAGGGGACCGGGGAGCTGTTTTTT
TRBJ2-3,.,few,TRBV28,CASSFRRITDTQYF,TGTGCCAGCAGTTTTAGGAGGATTACAGATACGCAGTATTTT
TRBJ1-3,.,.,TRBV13,CASSRATPSSGNTIYF,TGTGCCAGCAGCCGTGCGACGCCGAGCTCTGGAAACACCATATATTTT
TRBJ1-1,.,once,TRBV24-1,CATRDRTGTEAFF,TGTGCCACCAGGGACAGAACCGGGACTGAAGCTTTCTTT
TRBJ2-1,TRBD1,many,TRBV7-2,CASSLTGQGAYNEQFF,TGTGCCAGCAGCTTAACCGGACAGGGGGCGTACAATGAGCAGTTCTTC
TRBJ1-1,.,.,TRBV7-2,CAAQRQSLNTEAFF,TGTGCCGCCCAAAGGCAGTCCCTGAACACTGAAGCTTTCTTT
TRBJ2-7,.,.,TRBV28,CASSRHGMGPSYEQYF,TGTGCCAGCAGTAGACACGGAATGGGCCCATCCTACGAGCAGTACTTC
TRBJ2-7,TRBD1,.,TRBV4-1,CASGFDRGYEQYF,TGCGCCAGCGGTTTCGACAGGGGCTACGAGCAGTACTTC
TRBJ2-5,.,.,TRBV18,CASRDVDGETQYF,TGTGCCAGCCGGGACGTCGATGGAGAGACCCAGTACTTC
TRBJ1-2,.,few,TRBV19,CASNPMGRYGYTF,TGTGCCAGTAACCCCATGGGACGCTATGGCTACACCTTC
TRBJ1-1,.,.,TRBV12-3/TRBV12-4,CASSLAVEAFF,TGTGCCAGCAGTTTAGCGGTTGAAGCTTTCTTT
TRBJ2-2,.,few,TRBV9,CASRGRQAGTGELFF,TGTGCCAGCAGGGGGAGACAGGCGGGGACCGGGGAGCTGTTTTTT
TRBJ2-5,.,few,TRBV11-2,CASSPYSGAGKTQYF,TGTGCCAGCAGCCCATATTCGGGGGCCGGGAAGACCCAGTACTTC
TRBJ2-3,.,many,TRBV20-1,CSARAGRVGTDTQYF,TGCAGTGCTAGAGCGGGCAGGGTTGGCACAGATACGCAGTATTTT
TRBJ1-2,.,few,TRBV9,CASSPGGGANYGYTF,TGTGCCAGCAGCCCGGGAGGAGGGGCTAACTATGGCTACACCTTC
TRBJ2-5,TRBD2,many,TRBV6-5,CASRLSGTSQETQYF,TGTGCCAGCAGATTGTCCGGGACTAGCCAAGAGACCCAGTACTTC